The 23 T cell receptor beta chains given below trace back to one sample, sequenced in a study of T cells in localized non-small cell lung cancer. Clones were read by immunoSEQ multiplex PCR, and TCRdb kept only the in-frame ones, dropping some. This table has more than 45,000 clones, around 86% appearing once. Source: peripheral blood, taken before any cancer treatment. Receptors originate from a male donor older than 55 with stage III squamous cell lung carcinoma.

The chain is built from TRBV6-5 and TRBJ1-1; D ambiguous. The V gene lost 3 bases and the J gene lost 1 base, with 6 bases spanning the gap. Germline-derived CDR1 and CDR2 are MNHEY and SVGAGI. The CDR3 is 13 amino acids. CDR3 protein: CASSYMKNTEAFF. CDR3 DNA: TGTGCCAGCAGTTATATGAAGAACACTGAAGCTTTCTTT.

This rearrangement joins TRBV19 to TRBJ2-7, with D possibly matching TRBD2 (7 bases). The CDR3 totals 14 residues. CDR1 is LNHDA and CDR2 is SQIVND in the germline V gene (reference sequence). V was cut by 11 bases and J by 0 bases, with 17 bases left in between. The DNA of the CDR3 is TGTGCCTGGGGGGGGCCCATACACTCCTACGAGCAGTACTTC. Translation gives CAWGGPIHSYEQYF.

This clone was counted a few times. The chain recombines TRBV29-1 with TRBJ1-1, with D possibly TRBD1 on 5 matching bases. Germline V gene lookup returns CDR1 SQVTM and CDR2 ANQGSEA. This CDR3 is built from 14 residues. V shed 5 bases and J shed 0 bases, with 13 bases lying between them. CDR3 sequence: CSVYPLTVNTEAFF. The CDR3 DNA follows: TGCAGCGTTTACCCTCTGACAGTGAACACTGAAGCTTTCTTT.

A word on this clone: In the same sample, other DNA sequences code for this CDR3. The chain uses TRBV6-1 and TRBJ2-1; a weak D match, TRBD2 (6 bases). CDR3 length equals 13 residues. Trimming pared 3 bases from V and 9 bases from J, leaving 12 bases between. CDR1 and CDR2 (germline): MNHNS, SASEGT. The CDR3 reads CASSESGTLEQFF. The CDR3 coding sequence is TGTGCCAGCAGTGAGTCGGGGACTCTTGAGCAGTTCTTC.

This sequence joins TRBV5-1 and TRBJ2-2; 7 nucleotides match TRBD1. V lost 3 bases to trimming and J lost 4 bases; unmatched junction nucleotides: 9. Germline V gene sequence: CDR1 SGHRS, CDR2 YFSETQ. The CDR3 runs 16 residues. CDR3 amino acids: CASSSRQGIGTGELFF. In DNA, the CDR3 is TGCGCCAGCAGCTCCCGACAGGGAATAGGCACCGGGGAGCTGTTTTTT.

J is TRBJ2-7 and V is TRBV7-2; D might be TRBD1 or TRBD2, each matching 5 bases. Deletions cut 5 bases from V and 0 bases from J, with 11 bases between. The CDR3 sequence is 14 residues long. Germline CDR1 SGHTA, CDR2 FQGNSA. The chain's CDR3 is CASSVGRDSYEQYF. The CDR3 DNA reads TGTGCCAGCAGCGTGGGACGGGACTCCTACGAGCAGTACTTC.

CDR3 sequence (DNA): TGCGCCAGCAGCTTGGCCGGTAGTATGAACACTGAAGCTTTCTTT. Protein product: CASSLAGSMNTEAFF. The genes are TRBV5-1 and TRBJ1-1; D is ambiguous. The V end lost 0 bases, the J end lost 0 bases, and 9 bases lay between the germline ends. The germline CDR1 and CDR2 sequences are SGHRS and YFSETQ. The CDR3 is 15 amino acids.

The chain couples TRBV5-1 to TRBJ2-3; D is tentatively TRBD1 or TRBD2 (5 bases each). Germline values: CDR1 SGHRS, CDR2 YFSETQ. CDR3 length: 15 residues. V was trimmed by 4 bases and J by 5 bases, leaving 17 bases between them. CDR3 coding DNA: TGCGCCAGCAGCCCCCGGGGCTCCCGCGAAGATACGCAGTATTTT. Protein product: CASSPRGSREDTQYF.

The chain couples TRBV5-6 to TRBJ1-5; 11 nucleotides align to TRBD1. J lost 7 bases, V lost 5 bases, and 14 bases had no gene match. CDR3 length equals 17 residues. In germline, CDR1 is SGHDT, CDR2 YYEEEE. CDR3 sequence (DNA): TGTGCCAGCAGTTATTGGACAGGGGGCTCCGGGATGCAGCCCCAGCATTTT. Amino acid sequence: CASSYWTGGSGMQPQHF.

Only one count was recorded for this clone. The V gene is TRBV19, the J gene TRBJ2-6, with D unresolved. V shed 5 bases and J shed 1 base, with 12 bases lying between them. This CDR3 comprises 16 residues. CDR1 and CDR2 (germline): LNHDA, SQIVND (reference sequence). The CDR3 loop reads CASSVNSASGANVLTF. CDR3 bases: TGTGCCAGTAGTGTTAACTCCGCTTCTGGGGCCAACGTCCTGACTTTC.

J is TRBJ2-7 and V is TRBV19; D gene uncertain. The length of the CDR3 is 15 residues. Trimming shortened V by 1 base and J by 3 bases, and 13 bases separated the two germline ends. Per germline, CDR1 LNHDA and CDR2 SQIVND (reference sequence). This CDR3 is CASSIALNGYYEQYF. CDR3 nucleotides: TGTGCCAGTAGTATAGCTTTAAACGGCTACTACGAGCAGTACTTC.

The chain recombines TRBV5-1 with TRBJ2-5; a weak D match, TRBD2 (7 bases). V lost 0 bases to trimming and J lost 10 bases, with 16 bases between them. The CDR3 has 14 amino acids. CDR1 and CDR2 from the germline V gene are SGHRS and YFSETQ. The CDR3 spells CASSLVLGGPDQYF. The CDR3 nucleotides read TGCGCCAGCAGCTTGGTGTTGGGGGGGCCCGACCAGTACTTC.

V is TRBV15 and J is TRBJ2-2, with a tentative D call TRBD1 (5 bases). Germline CDR1 reads LNHNV; CDR2 reads YYDKDF (reference sequence). The germline V and J ends were trimmed by 3 bases and 1 base, with 6 bases remaining between them. CDR3 length: 14 amino acids. CDR3 region: CATSRGLNTGELFF. The CDR3 DNA reads TGTGCCACCAGCAGGGGGCTGAACACCGGGGAGCTGTTTTTT.

The chain is built from TRBV6-6 and TRBJ1-2; D gene unclear. Germline V gives CDR1 MNHNY, CDR2 SVGAGI (reference sequence). V gave up 7 bases and J gave up 1 base, with 7 bases separating them. This CDR3 spans 12 amino acids. This chain's CDR3 is CASTAVNYGYTF. The CDR3 DNA is TGTGCCAGCACGGCAGTTAACTATGGCTACACCTTC.

J is TRBJ2-3 and V is TRBV18, with no clear D. CDR3 length: 15 residues. Germline lookup yields CDR1 KGHSH and CDR2 LQKENI. V lost 0 bases and J lost 0, with 7 bases in between. The CDR3 is CASSPPSPSTDTQYF. The CDR3 nucleotides are TGTGCCAGCTCACCACCTTCGCCTAGCACAGATACGCAGTATTTT. Together with reference TRBV18 and TRBJ2-3, the CDR3 gives the full variable domain: NAGVMQNPRHLVRRRGQEARLRCSPMKGHSHVYWYRQLPEEGLKFMVYLQKENIIDESGMPKERFSAEFPKEGPSILRIQQVVRGDSAAYFCASSPPSPSTDTQYFGPGTRLTVL.

The V gene is TRBV5-8, the J gene TRBJ2-2; 8 bases are shared with TRBD1. The CDR3 is 16 amino acids. The germline CDR1 and CDR2 sequences are SGHTS and YDEGEE. The ends lost 4 bases at V and 2 bases at J; junction bases unmatched: 7. CDR3 loop: CASSPWTGFNTGELFF. CDR3 DNA: TGTGCCAGCAGCCCTTGGACAGGGTTTAACACCGGGGAGCTGTTTTTT.

The chain uses TRBV5-1 and TRBJ2-3; 9 positions agree with TRBD1. From germline, CDR1 is SGHRS and CDR2 YFSETQ. The CDR3 has 17 amino acids. J lost 1 base, V lost 0 bases, and 6 bases had no gene match. The chain's CDR3 is CASSLVTGGTGTDTQYF. In nucleotides, the CDR3 is TGCGCCAGCAGCTTGGTTACAGGGGGCACTGGCACAGATACGCAGTATTTT. Filled out from reference TRBV5-1 and TRBJ2-3, the complete variable domain reads KAGVTQTPRYLIKTRGQQVTLSCSPISGHRSVSWYQQTPGQGLQFLFEYFSETQRNKGNFPGRFSGRQFSNSRSEMNVSTLELGDSALYLCASSLVTGGTGTDTQYFGPGTRLTVL.

This chain connects TRBV6-4 to TRBJ1-1; no firm D call. Between the trimmed V and J ends, which lost 6 bases and 11 bases, there was a span of 22 bases. The germline V gene has CDR1 MRHNA and CDR2 SNTAGT. The CDR3 contains 14 residues. The CDR3 spells CASRRATDTARAFF. The CDR3 DNA follows: TGTGCCAGCAGACGAGCAACAGACACGGCTCGGGCTTTCTTT.

Only one count was recorded for this clone. The rearrangement joins TRBV2 to TRBJ2-7; no reliable D call. There are 13 residues in the CDR3. The ends were cut back, 7 bases at V and 0 bases at J, with 10 bases in the middle. The germline gives CDR1 SNHLY, CDR2 FYNNEI. The CDR3 spells CASKTFVSYEQYF. CDR3 in DNA: TGTGCCAGCAAAACTTTCGTCTCCTACGAGCAGTACTTC.

This clone showed up just once. J is TRBJ1-3 and V is TRBV4-2, with D possibly TRBD1 on 5 matching bases. The CDR3 is 16 residues long. V was pared by 0 bases and J by 2 bases, with 11 bases between. The germline CDR1 and CDR2 sequences are LGHNA and YNFKEQ. The CDR3 coding sequence is TGTGCCAGCAGCCAAGATTTTTTGACAGCTGGAAACACCATATATTTT. This gives the protein CASSQDFLTAGNTIYF.

The CDR3 sequence: CASRGRGNQPQHF. The CDR3 bases are TGTGCCAGTAGAGGCCGGGGGAATCAGCCCCAGCATTTT. V is TRBV19 and J is TRBJ1-5; TRBD1 might be the D (5 bases). V lost 6 bases to trimming and J lost 4 bases, with 10 bases between them. CDR3 size: 13 residues. The V gene's germline CDR1 is LNHDA and CDR2 SQIVND (reference sequence).

The chain employs TRBV12-5 and TRBJ2-1, with a tentative D call TRBD1 (6 bases). Germline CDR1 is LGHNT and CDR2 is FRNRAP. The CDR3 contains 14 residues. The germline V and J ends were trimmed by 4 bases and 7 bases, with 14 bases remaining between them. The CDR3 region has the DNA TGTGCTAGTGGTTGGGGGCTAATCGAGAATGAGCAGTTCTTC. This encodes CASGWGLIENEQFF. Using reference TRBV12-5 and TRBJ2-1 for the parts outside the CDR3, the full variable domain is DARVTQTPRHKVTEMGQEVTMRCQPILGHNTVFWYRQTMMQGLELLAYFRNRAPLDDSGMPKDRFSAEMPDATLATLKIQPSEPRDSAVYFCASGWGLIENEQFFGPGTRLTVL.

Only one count was recorded for this clone. In DNA, the CDR3 is TGCGCCAGCAGCCCGGACAGGACAGGCTATTCACCCCTCCACTTT. This encodes CASSPDRTGYSPLHF. This chain connects TRBV5-1 to TRBJ1-6, with TRBD1 matching 7 bases. V trimming: 4 bases; J trimming: 8 bases; junction bases outside the gene matches: 9. CDR3 length equals 15 residues. Germline V gene lookup returns CDR1 SGHRS and CDR2 YFSETQ.